A single sample is the source of the 23 T cell receptor beta chains below, sequenced in a study of T cells in Graves' hyperthyroidism and ophthalmopathy. RNA transcripts provided the source from which TCR beta CDR3 regions were amplified. Using the HTBI primer set, a first-round RT-PCR was run on the TCR CDR3. TCRdb passed the multiplex PCR reads through MiXCR, listing each CDR3 protein once. The sample holds more than 500,000 distinct CDR3 sequences, 11% to 15% seen once. The sequenced sample was blood. These receptors were obtained from a middle-aged woman with Graves' hyperthyroidism.

The J gene is TRBJ2-1, the V gene TRBV7-9; D remains unclear. CDR3 length: 13 residues. Trimming stripped 1 base from V and 8 bases from J, with 9 bases between. The V gene's germline CDR1 is SEHNR and CDR2 FQNEAQ (reference sequence). The CDR3 spells CASSLERWDEQFF. CDR3 DNA sequence: TGTGCCAGCAGCTTAGAGAGGTGGGATGAGCAGTTCTTC. Variable domain in full (rest from reference TRBV7-9 and TRBJ2-1): DTGVSQNPRHKITKRGQNVTFRCDPISEHNRLYWYRQTLGQGPEFLTYFQNEAQLEKSRLLSDRFSAERPKGSFSTLEIQRTEQGDSAMYLCASSLERWDEQFFGPGTRLTVL.

This clonotype has ten or more counts. V is TRBV7-6 and J is TRBJ2-7, with 9 bases matching TRBD1. CDR3 length: 13 amino acids. Trimming at V came to 2 bases and at J to 7 bases, leaving 3 bases not matched to a gene. Germline CDR1 reads SGHVS; CDR2 reads FNYEAQ. The DNA for the CDR3 is TGTGCCAGCAGCTTAACAGGGGGCGGGGAGCAGTACTTC. This codes for CASSLTGGGEQYF.

The chain uses TRBV19 and TRBJ2-1; weak D call: TRBD2 (6 bases). Per germline, CDR1 LNHDA and CDR2 SQIVND (reference sequence). Between the trimmed V and J ends, which lost 9 bases and 6 bases, there was a span of 15 bases. The CDR3 is 13 amino acids. The CDR3 nucleotides are TGTGCCAGCTCTCAACTAGCAAGCAATGAGCAGTTCTTC. It encodes CASSQLASNEQFF.

This clonotype was found many times. V gene TRBV29-1 combines with J gene TRBJ2-1; 8 bases fit TRBD2. V lost 6 bases and J lost 3; bases outside the gene matches: 13. This CDR3 contains 16 residues. Germline values: CDR1 SQVTM, CDR2 ANQGSEA. The CDR3 DNA sequence: TGCAGCGTACACAGCGGGAGCCCGATGTACTACAATGAGCAGTTCTTC. Its protein product is CSVHSGSPMYYNEQFF.

The chain has TRBV6-5 and TRBJ2-1; D is perhaps TRBD1 (6 bases). This CDR3 spans 17 amino acids. V lost 0 bases to trimming and J lost 0 bases, with 12 bases between them. Germline CDR1 reads MNHEY; CDR2 reads SVGAGI. The CDR3, as DNA: TGTGCCAGCAGTTACTCCGGGACACAGAGCTCCTACAATGAGCAGTTCTTC. Residues: CASSYSGTQSSYNEQFF.

V usage is TRBV7-9 and J usage is TRBJ2-7; 7 bases are shared with TRBD2. The CDR3 runs 15 residues. Germline V gene sequence: CDR1 SEHNR, CDR2 FQNEAQ (reference sequence). The V gene end was trimmed by 2 bases and the J gene end by 1 base; junction bases not matched to a gene: 5. This CDR3 reads CASSLFAGVSYEQYF. CDR3 sequence (DNA): TGTGCCAGCAGCTTATTCGCGGGGGTTTCCTACGAGCAGTACTTC.

This clonotype came up many times. This chain links TRBV5-8 with TRBJ2-3; TRBD1 might be the D (6 bases). Germline V lookup: CDR1 SGHTS, CDR2 YDEGEE. Trimming removed 4 bases at V and 5 bases at J, with 20 bases between. The CDR3 length is 16 residues. CDR3 DNA sequence: TGTGCCAGCAGCCCCGTTTTAGGGGGTATCCAAGATACGCAGTATTTT. Amino acids: CASSPVLGGIQDTQYF.

Ten or more counts support this clonotype. The chain has TRBV7-8 and TRBJ2-3, with D possibly being TRBD2 (6 bases). Trimming shortened V by 2 bases and J by 3 bases, and 15 bases separated the two germline ends. The CDR3 sequence is 16 residues long. Germline assignment: CDR1 SGHVS and CDR2 FQNEAQ. The CDR3 loop reads CASSLFTGEGTDTQYF. Written as DNA, the CDR3 is TGTGCCAGCAGCTTATTTACGGGAGAGGGAACAGATACGCAGTATTTT.

This clonotype appeared a single time. Its ends do not fully match the called genes, so a read error is possible. The chain employs TRBV7-6 and TRBJ2-3, with D possibly being TRBD1 or TRBD2 (5 bases each). The CDR3 runs to 14 residues. From germline, CDR1 is SGHVS and CDR2 FNYEAQ. CDR3 protein: CASSLAGDTGTQYF. The DNA for the CDR3 is TGTGCCAGCAGCTTAGCGGGAGACACAGGTACGCAGTATTTT.

The sample holds many counts of this clonotype. The chain carries TRBV5-1 and TRBJ2-3; no clear D. CDR3 size: 17 residues. Trimming pared 1 base from V and 2 bases from J, leaving 17 bases between. CDR1 is SGHRS, CDR2 YFSETQ, per germline. The CDR3 nucleotides read TGCGCCAGCAGCTTGTTGGTCCCCTCCTTCTACACAGATACGCAGTATTTT. It codes for CASSLLVPSFYTDTQYF.

This clonotype has at least ten counts. The J gene is TRBJ2-4, the V gene TRBV5-6; D unresolved. The CDR3 is 14 amino acids. The V gene's germline CDR1 is SGHDT and CDR2 YYEEEE. Between the trimmed V and J ends, which lost 7 bases and 0 bases, there was a span of 11 bases. CDR3 amino acids: CASSLGEAKNIQYF. DNA for the CDR3: TGTGCCAGCTCCTTGGGCGAAGCCAAAAACATTCAGTACTTC.

This clonotype was seen repeatedly, ten times or more. The CDR3 nucleotides read TGTGCCATCAGTGGGGCCCCTTCGGAGAACACTGAAGCTTTCTTT. It is translated as CAISGAPSENTEAFF. The V gene is TRBV10-3, the J gene TRBJ1-1; no firm D call. V was trimmed by 4 bases and J by 1 base, leaving 13 bases between them. CDR3 length equals 15 residues. CDR1 is ENHRY, CDR2 SYGVKD, per germline.

The gene calls are TRBV5-1 and TRBJ2-2, with D tentatively TRBD2 (6 bases). Trimming stripped 7 bases from V and 9 bases from J, with 22 bases between. The CDR3 runs to 15 residues. In germline, CDR1 is SGHRS, CDR2 YFSETQ. The DNA of the CDR3 is TGCGCCAGCCATCCGGGAGAGAGGGATGGACGGGAGCTGTTTTTT. Protein product: CASHPGERDGRELFF.

In this sample, this clonotype turned up many times. The chain is built from TRBV7-2 and TRBJ2-1; 11 nucleotides align to TRBD2. Germline V gene sequence: CDR1 SGHTA, CDR2 FQGNSA. The V segment lost 5 bases and the J segment 10 bases; nucleotides outside the gene matches: 10. The CDR3 has 15 amino acids. CDR3 bases: TGTGCCAGCAGCCACACCGGGACTAGCGGACTAGAGCAGTTCTTC. It translates to CASSHTGTSGLEQFF.

This clonotype was counted between two and nine times. The chain joins TRBV3-1 to TRBJ2-7; TRBD1 agrees at 9 bases. The germline CDR1 and CDR2 sequences are LGHDT and YNNKEL (reference sequence). This CDR3 comprises 15 residues. V shed 1 base and J 5 bases; nucleotides not matched to a gene: 6. The CDR3 loop reads CASSQVGTGLHEQYF. CDR3 nucleotide sequence: TGTGCCAGCAGCCAAGTAGGGACAGGGCTCCACGAGCAGTACTTC.

This clonotype was recorded many times. The rearrangement links TRBV20-1 to TRBJ1-5, with 7 bases matching TRBD1. The V and J ends lost 3 bases and 0 bases, in that order; junction bases with no gene match: 2. The germline CDR1 and CDR2 sequences are DFQATT and SNEGSKA (reference sequence). The length of the CDR3 is 14 residues. CDR3 in DNA: TGCAGTGCTAGTACAGGGGATAGCAATCAGCCCCAGCATTTT. It translates to CSASTGDSNQPQHF.

This clonotype was seen repeatedly, ten times or more. This rearrangement joins TRBV27 to TRBJ2-3; 12 positions agree with TRBD2. The V gene's germline CDR1 is MNHEY and CDR2 SMNVEV (reference sequence). This CDR3 spans 16 amino acids. The V segment lost 5 bases and the J segment 8 bases; nucleotides outside the gene matches: 11. CDR3 coding DNA: TGTGCCAGCAGTGAAACTAGCGGGAGGTGGGTTGTTACGCAGTATTTT. Protein product: CASSETSGRWVVTQYF.

This clonotype was detected ten times or more. The V gene is TRBV5-6, the J gene TRBJ1-1; the D is unclear. V was clipped by 3 bases and J by 4 bases, with 10 bases between them. CDR3 length: 13 amino acids. Germline V gene lookup returns CDR1 SGHDT and CDR2 YYEEEE. In DNA, the CDR3 is TGTGCCAGCAGCTCCAACAGAGGCACTGAAGCTTTCTTT. Residues: CASSSNRGTEAFF.

This clonotype was recorded a few times. The J gene is TRBJ2-3, the V gene TRBV20-1, with 8 bases that match TRBD2. The CDR3 totals 13 residues. CDR1 is DFQATT and CDR2 is SNEGSKA in the germline V gene (reference sequence). V was pared by 6 bases and J by 5 bases, with 7 bases of the junction left unmatched. CDR3 nucleotide sequence: TGCAGTGCCCAGCGGGAGTCGGAAGATACGCAGTATTTT. Translating it yields CSAQRESEDTQYF.

To note about this clonotype: A much more abundant neighbour one base away suggests this may be a read error. The chain has TRBV7-9 and TRBJ2-3; 11 bases are shared with TRBD2. The V gene end was trimmed by 5 bases and the J gene end by 2 bases; junction bases not matched to a gene: 3. The CDR3 is made up of 15 amino acids. Germline V gene data show CDR1 as SEHNR and CDR2 as FQNEAQ (reference sequence). CDR3 region: CASSPSGRPTDTQYF. The CDR3 nucleotides read TGTGCCAGCAGCCCTAGCGGGAGGCCCACAGATACGCAGTATTTT.

This clonotype was detected many times. The chain recombines TRBV11-2 with TRBJ2-3; 9 bases line up with TRBD2. Germline CDR1 is SGHAT and CDR2 is FQNNGV. The CDR3 runs 15 residues. J gave up 2 bases and V 3 bases, and 3 bases lay outside the gene matches. CDR3 region: CASSLREGSTDTQYF. The CDR3 coding sequence is TGTGCCAGCAGCTTGCGGGAGGGCTCCACAGATACGCAGTATTTT.

Details on this clonotype: One end of the junction is discordant with germline, which a read error may explain. The V call is TRBV2, the J call TRBJ2-1; 16 nucleotides line up with TRBD2. This CDR3 is built from 18 residues. CDR1 and CDR2 from the germline V gene are SNHLY and FYNNEI. This CDR3 is CASSDSGLAGGAYSEQFF. Written as DNA, the CDR3 is TGTGCCAGCAGCGACTCGGGACTAGCGGGAGGGGCATACAGTGAGCAGTTCTTC.

V gene TRBV20-1 combines with J gene TRBJ1-1; no clear D gene. The V gene lost 3 bases and the J gene lost 0 bases, with 11 bases spanning the gap. Looked up from germline, CDR1 is DFQATT and CDR2 is SNEGSKA (reference sequence). CDR3 length equals 14 residues. CDR3 in amino acids: CSARRAAMNTEAFF. The CDR3 DNA reads as TGCAGTGCTAGGCGCGCAGCCATGAACACTGAAGCTTTCTTT.